Presented here are 21 T cell receptor beta chains from one specimen sequenced in a study of identical twins. TCRdb itself ran the 5' RACE reads through MiXCR, one entry per CDR3 protein. Of 1.5 million to 2 million distinct CDR3 sequences detected, around 29% appear once; the ten largest clones hold over 0.25%. The sequenced sample was cord blood. Receptors originate from a newborn girl in good health.

V gene TRBV25-1 combines with J gene TRBJ2-5, with D uncertain. The end of the DNA fits TRBJ2-1 better, so the J call may be wrong. The germline V gene encodes CDR1 MGHDK and CDR2 SYGVNS. The CDR3 sequence is 12 residues long. The CDR3 DNA follows: TGTGCCAGCAGTGCCTCCCAAGAGACCCAGTTCTTC. It translates to CASSASQETQFF.

This clonotype was seen a handful of times. V and J are TRBV5-1 and TRBJ2-3, with a weak D call TRBD1 (5 bases). V gave up 0 bases and J gave up 6 bases, with 11 bases separating them. Germline V gene lookup returns CDR1 SGHRS and CDR2 YFSETQ. This CDR3 region has 14 residues. The CDR3 coding sequence is TGCGCCAGCAGCTTGGCCCAGGGATGGGATACGCAGTATTTT. Its translation: CASSLAQGWDTQYF. Filled out from reference TRBV5-1 and TRBJ2-3, the complete variable domain reads KAGVTQTPRYLIKTRGQQVTLSCSPISGHRSVSWYQQTPGQGLQFLFEYFSETQRNKGNFPGRFSGRQFSNSRSEMNVSTLELGDSALYLCASSLAQGWDTQYFGPGTRLTVL.

There are a few counts of this clonotype. This rearrangement joins TRBV6-5 to TRBJ2-3, with D unresolved. The CDR3 loop spans 16 amino acids. The germline V gene has CDR1 MNHEY and CDR2 SVGAGI. Deletions cut 5 bases from V and 3 bases from J, with 18 bases between. The CDR3 coding sequence is TGTGCCAGCAGTCCTCTCACGAGCGACCCTACAGATACGCAGTATTTT. Its translation: CASSPLTSDPTDTQYF.

This clonotype has just a few counts. The chain joins TRBV11-2 to TRBJ2-3, with D perhaps matching TRBD2 (7 bases). The CDR3 extends over 17 amino acids. Germline CDR1 SGHAT, CDR2 FQNNGV. The V end was cut by 0 bases, the J end by 0 bases, with 13 bases between. CDR3 loop: CASSLDPAGASTDTQYF. CDR3 nucleotides: TGTGCCAGCAGCTTAGACCCGGCGGGGGCTAGCACAGATACGCAGTATTTT.

This clonotype was seen a handful of times. The chain is built from TRBV3-1 and TRBJ2-3; 9 bases agree with TRBD2. The CDR3 is 15 residues long. V trimming: 6 bases; J trimming: 1 base; junction bases outside the gene matches: 5. CDR1 is LGHDT, CDR2 YNNKEL, per germline (reference sequence). CDR3 DNA sequence: TGTGCCAGCAGTCAAAGCGGGAGGCGCACAGATACGCAGTATTTT. Amino acid sequence: CASSQSGRRTDTQYF.

This clonotype appeared a single time. With a much larger clone just one base away, this may be a read error. The V call is TRBV4-1, the J call TRBJ2-3, with 7 bases fitting TRBD1. Germline V gene data show CDR1 as MGHRA and CDR2 as YSYEKL. This CDR3 has 16 amino acids. CDR3 sequence: CDSSQIGRGLADTQYF. The CDR3 region has the DNA TGCGACAGCAGCCAAATAGGTAGGGGGCTCGCGGATACGCAGTATTTT.

The chain uses TRBV6-6 and TRBJ2-1; D assignment may be TRBD1 or TRBD2 (6 bases each). From germline, CDR1 is MNHNY and CDR2 SVGAGI (reference sequence). The CDR3 covers 15 residues. V was shortened by 0 bases and J by 9 bases, with 15 bases between the two germline ends. CDR3 in amino acids: CASSYSSRGVGEQFF. DNA for the CDR3: TGTGCCAGCAGTTACTCGAGTAGGGGGGTGGGTGAGCAGTTCTTC.

This chain uses TRBV12-3 or TRBV12-4 with TRBJ2-1; no definite D call. The CDR3 spans 14 residues. Trimming left V 5 bases short and J 7 bases short, with 15 bases between. CDR3 coding DNA: TGTGCCAGCAGTCCGAGGACCCCTATGAATGAGCAGTTCTTC. This translates into CASSPRTPMNEQFF.

This clonotype was observed a few times. This sequence joins TRBV10-1 and TRBJ2-3; D perhaps matches TRBD2 (6 bases). The CDR3 runs 15 residues. Trimming took 2 bases from V and 1 from J, leaving 10 bases between them. Germline CDR1 WNHNN, CDR2 SYGVQD (reference sequence). CDR3 amino acids: CASSEQGGGTDTQYF. CDR3 DNA: TGCGCCAGCAGTGAGCAGGGAGGTGGCACAGATACGCAGTATTTT.

V gene TRBV10-3 combines with J gene TRBJ2-4; the D is unclear. The CDR3 spans 16 residues. V gave up 0 bases and J gave up 0 bases, with 9 bases separating them. Germline CDR1 is ENHRY and CDR2 is SYGVKD. The CDR3 DNA sequence: TGTGCCATCAGTGAGTCTCCAGAGCTAGCCAAAAACATTCAGTACTTC. This codes for CAISESPELAKNIQYF.

CDR3 amino acids: CASSQDIAGPSYEQYF. The CDR3 coding sequence is TGTGCCAGCAGCCAAGATATAGCGGGTCCCTCCTACGAGCAGTACTTC. The chain recombines TRBV4-2 with TRBJ2-7; 7 nucleotides line up with TRBD2. The V gene end was trimmed by 0 bases and the J gene end by 0 bases; junction bases not matched to a gene: 5. The length of the CDR3 is 16 residues. Germline-derived CDR1 and CDR2 are LGHNA and YNFKEQ.

There are a few counts of this clonotype. CDR3 DNA: TGTGCCAGTACCCGACAGGGGGGTGGGTACAATGAGCAGTTCTTC. Residues: CASTRQGGGYNEQFF. The genes are TRBV19 and TRBJ2-1; TRBD1 agrees at 9 bases. J gave up 4 bases and V 7 bases, and 8 bases lay outside the gene matches. The CDR3 loop spans 15 amino acids. CDR1 and CDR2 (germline): LNHDA, SQIVND (reference sequence).

This rearrangement joins TRBV25-1 to TRBJ1-4; D is ambiguous. This CDR3 has 14 residues. Looked up from germline, CDR1 is MGHDK and CDR2 is SYGVNS. Trimming pared 5 bases from V and 8 bases from J, leaving 15 bases between. CDR3 DNA sequence: TGTGCCAGCAGTCCGCGTGCCCCCAGCGAAAAACTGTTTTTT. Protein product: CASSPRAPSEKLFF.

The chain recombines TRBV5-1 with TRBJ2-1, with 12 bases fitting TRBD2. V gave up 1 base and J gave up 5 bases; unmatched junction bases: 10. From germline, CDR1 is SGHRS and CDR2 YFSETQ. The CDR3 length is 18 residues. Here the CDR3 DNA reads TGCGCCAGCAGCTTGTCTGCTAGCGGGAGGGTGCCCCACAATGAGCAGTTCTTC. Translated, it gives CASSLSASGRVPHNEQFF. Full variable domain (rest looked up from reference TRBV5-1 and TRBJ2-1): KAGVTQTPRYLIKTRGQQVTLSCSPISGHRSVSWYQQTPGQGLQFLFEYFSETQRNKGNFPGRFSGRQFSNSRSEMNVSTLELGDSALYLCASSLSASGRVPHNEQFFGPGTRLTVL.

This clonotype was counted only a few times. V usage is TRBV25-1 and J usage is TRBJ2-7, with 8 bases that match TRBD1. There are 14 residues in the CDR3. Germline values: CDR1 MGHDK, CDR2 SYGVNS. V trimming: 9 bases; J trimming: 5 bases; junction bases outside the gene matches: 12. CDR3 in amino acids: CASSLWQGADEQYF. CDR3 in DNA: TGTGCCAGTAGTCTATGGCAGGGGGCCGACGAGCAGTACTTC.

This chain joins TRBV20-1 and TRBJ2-1, with a tentative D call TRBD2 (5 bases). The CDR3 contains 15 residues. Germline-derived CDR1 and CDR2 are DFQATT and SNEGSKA (reference sequence). V lost 1 base, J lost 2 bases, and 12 bases lay in between. CDR3 sequence (DNA): TGCAGTGCTAGAGGTTTAGACGGGGCCTACAATGAGCAGTTCTTC. Amino acid sequence: CSARGLDGAYNEQFF.

This clonotype was counted a few times. The CDR3 region is CSVGREEDYGYTF. CDR3 sequence (DNA): TGCAGCGTTGGGAGGGAGGAGGACTATGGCTACACCTTC. V gene TRBV29-1 combines with J gene TRBJ1-2; no firm D call. The CDR3 totals 13 residues. Trimming shortened V by 4 bases and J by 3 bases, and 12 bases separated the two germline ends. Germline CDR1 is SQVTM and CDR2 is ANQGSEA. Together with reference TRBV29-1 and TRBJ1-2, the CDR3 gives the full variable domain: SAVISQKPSRDICQRGTSLTIQCQVDSQVTMMFWYRQQPGQSLTLIATANQGSEATYESGFVIDKFPISRPNLTFSTLTVSNMSPEDSSIYLCSVGREEDYGYTFGSGTRLTVV.

This clonotype occurred once. The V and J genes are TRBV12-5 and TRBJ2-4; the D gene could be TRBD1 or TRBD2 (6 bases each). The J call may be wrong; the DNA end is better matched by TRBJ2-7. Germline CDR1 is LGHNT and CDR2 is FRNRAP. This CDR3 has 14 amino acids. CDR3 DNA sequence: TGTGCTAGTGGTTCCTCCGCCAAGGGGGGCGAGCAGTACTTC. Its translation: CASGSSAKGGEQYF.

This clonotype was seen more than once but under ten times. The V gene is TRBV10-3, the J gene TRBJ2-7; no clear D gene. The ends were cut back, 1 base at V and 0 bases at J, with 7 bases in the middle. Germline V gives CDR1 ENHRY, CDR2 SYGVKD. The CDR3 totals 14 residues. The CDR3 nucleotides read TGTGCCATCAGTGAGTGGGATGGCTCCTACGAGCAGTACTTC. It yields the protein CAISEWDGSYEQYF.

In this sample, this clonotype turned up a few times. This sequence joins TRBV5-1 and TRBJ2-6; TRBD1 agrees at 8 bases. Germline V gene lookup returns CDR1 SGHRS and CDR2 YFSETQ. This CDR3 comprises 17 residues. Trimming removed 1 base from V and 3 bases from J; junction bases left unmatched: 6. The CDR3 DNA reads TGCGCCAGCAGCTTGTCCCGGACAGGGCTTGGGGCCAACGTCCTGACTTTC. Its translation: CASSLSRTGLGANVLTF.

This clonotype appeared a few times. J is TRBJ1-2 and V is TRBV20-1; no clear D. The CDR3 totals 11 residues. Germline CDR1 is DFQATT and CDR2 is SNEGSKA (reference sequence). The ends were cut back, 7 bases at V and 2 bases at J, with 8 bases in the middle. The CDR3 region has the DNA TGCAGTGTAACGGAGAACTATGGCTACACCTTC. It specifies CSVTENYGYTF.